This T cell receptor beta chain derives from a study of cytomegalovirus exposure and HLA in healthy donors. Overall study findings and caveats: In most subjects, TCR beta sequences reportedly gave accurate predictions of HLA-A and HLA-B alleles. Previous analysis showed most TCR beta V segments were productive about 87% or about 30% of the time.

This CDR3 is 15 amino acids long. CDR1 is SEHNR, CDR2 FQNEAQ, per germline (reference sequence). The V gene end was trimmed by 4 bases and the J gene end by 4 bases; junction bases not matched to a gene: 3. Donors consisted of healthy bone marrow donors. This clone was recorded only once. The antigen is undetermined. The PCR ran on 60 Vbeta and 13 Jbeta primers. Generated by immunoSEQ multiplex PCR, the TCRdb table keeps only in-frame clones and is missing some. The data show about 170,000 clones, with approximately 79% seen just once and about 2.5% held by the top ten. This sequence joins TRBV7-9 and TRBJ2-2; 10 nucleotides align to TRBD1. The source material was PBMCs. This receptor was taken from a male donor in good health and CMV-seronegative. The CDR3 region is CASSSRDRGTGELFF. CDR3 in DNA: TGTGCCAGCAGCTCCCGGGACAGGGGCACCGGGGAGCTGTTTTTT.